These T cell receptor beta chains were read from a single sample in a study of identical twins. MiXCR, run by TCRdb on the 5' RACE reads, gives a single entry per CDR3 protein. Of 1,800,000 or so distinct CDR3 sequences listed, about 30% are singletons. Source material: cord blood. The receptor source for this set is a newborn girl in good health. CDR3s include the opening cysteine and the closing phenylalanine or tryptophan. The order of the fields is clone size, D gene, V gene, J gene, CDR3 protein, CDR3 DNA. D genes are given only for firm matches. Some rows mark clone size as missing; the rest say once, few, many or name a class of expanded clone.

few	TRBD2	TRBV4-2	TRBJ2-6	CASSQAGLAGALGANVLTF	TGTGCCAGCAGCCAAGCCGGACTAGCGGGGGCCCTTGGGGCCAACGTCCTGACTTTC
NA	TRBD1	TRBV4-1	TRBJ2-3	CASSQVDRAVDTQYF	TGCGCCAGCAGCCAAGTGGACAGGGCGGTGGATACGCAGTATTTT
NA	TRBD2	TRBV24-1	TRBJ2-1	CATSDYPGLAGPGNEQFF	TGTGCCACCAGTGATTACCCTGGACTAGCGGGGCCGGGCAATGAGCAGTTCTTC
NA	NA	TRBV7-9	TRBJ1-1	CASSLASREAFF	TGTGCCAGCAGCTTAGCCAGTCGTGAAGCTTTCTTT
few	TRBD2	TRBV10-3	TRBJ2-1	CAISELGGKDEQFF	TGTGCCATCAGTGAGTTGGGAGGGAAGGATGAGCAGTTCTTC
few	TRBD2	TRBV12-3/TRBV12-4	TRBJ2-1	CASSPGLAGWDEQFF	TGTGCCAGCAGTCCGGGACTAGCGGGGTGGGATGAGCAGTTCTTC
NA	TRBD1	TRBV3-1	TRBJ2-4	CASSPQGLDKNIQYF	TGTGCCAGCAGCCCACAGGGGTTGGACAAAAACATTCAGTACTTC
NA	NA	TRBV5-1	TRBJ2-3	CASSLGSGHYTDTQYF	TGCGCCAGCAGCTTGGGATCCGGACATTACACAGATACGCAGTATTTT
NA	NA	TRBV12-3/TRBV12-4	TRBJ2-5	CASSLAGGQPQETQYF	TGTGCCAGCAGTTTAGCCGGGGGACAGCCCCAAGAGACCCAGTACTTC
NA	NA	TRBV3-1	TRBJ1-4	CASSQGGQGTSEKLFF	TGTGCCAGCAGCCAAGGCGGACAAGGGACGAGTGAAAAACTGTTTTTT
once	TRBD1	TRBV14	TRBJ1-1	CASGNWTGWNTEAFF	TGTGCCAGCGGAAATTGGACAGGGTGGAACACTGAAGCTTTCTTT
NA	TRBD1	TRBV5-1	TRBJ2-1	CASRQGTGEQFF	TGCGCCAGCAGACAAGGGACAGGGGAGCAGTTCTTC
few	NA	TRBV5-1	TRBJ2-3	CASREGVDTQYF	TGCGCCAGCAGGGAAGGGGTGGATACGCAGTATTTT
once	TRBD2	TRBV5-1	TRBJ2-5	CASSLVASGIKETQYF	TGCGCCAGCAGCTTGGTGGCTAGCGGCATCAAAGAGACCCAGTACTTC
once	TRBD2	TRBV4-1	TRBJ2-1	CASSQGSSGGRNEQFF	TGCGCCAGCAGCCAAGGGAGTAGCGGGGGAAGGAATGAGCAGTTCTTC
few	NA	TRBV12-3/TRBV12-4	TRBJ2-7	CASTLGAGREQYF	TGTGCCAGCACCCTCGGAGCTGGACGCGAGCAGTACTTC
NA	NA	TRBV4-1	TRBJ1-5	CASSLGQRASNQPQHF	TGCGCCAGCAGCCTGGGACAAAGGGCTAGCAATCAGCCCCAGCATTTT
few	TRBD1	TRBV20-1	TRBJ2-3	CSATSDRGRTDTQYF	TGCAGTGCGACCTCCGACAGGGGGCGCACAGATACGCAGTATTTT
few	TRBD2	TRBV5-1	TRBJ2-3	CASSLGAGEVTDTQYF	TGCGCCAGCAGCTTGGGAGCGGGAGAAGTTACAGATACGCAGTATTTT
NA	NA	TRBV19	TRBJ1-1	CARNTEAFF	TGTGCCCGCAACACTGAAGCTTTCTTT
NA	NA	TRBV28	TRBJ2-3	CASSLGGVRTDTQYF	TGTGCCAGCAGTTTAGGGGGAGTCCGCACAGATACGCAGTATTTT
NA	NA	TRBV7-9	TRBJ2-3	CASSLLGPGWAYF	TGTGCCAGCAGCTTATTAGGCCCGGGATGGGCGTATTTT
NA	NA	TRBV12-3/TRBV12-4	TRBJ1-6	CASSLWGWSSPLHF	TGTGCCAGCAGTTTATGGGGATGGAGTTCACCCCTCCACTTT
NA	TRBD2	TRBV13	TRBJ2-5	CASSFTSGGVQETQYF	TGTGCCAGCAGCTTCACTAGCGGGGGGGTCCAAGAGACCCAGTACTTC
NA	TRBD2	TRBV6-4	TRBJ2-3	CASSDPQLGTSGGPSTDTQYF	TGTGCCAGCAGTGACCCCCAGTTGGGGACTAGCGGGGGGCCAAGCACAGATACGCAGTATTTT
NA	NA	TRBV5-1	TRBJ2-1	CASSIGGRDNEQFF	TGCGCCAGCAGCATCGGGGGGCGGGACAATGAGCAGTTCTTC
few	NA	TRBV9	TRBJ2-3	CASSVAGPPGADTQYF	TGTGCCAGCAGCGTAGCGGGGCCTCCCGGGGCAGATACGCAGTATTTT
NA	NA	TRBV3-1	TRBJ1-5	CASSQDTGNRPQHF	TGTGCCAGCAGCCAGGACACTGGCAATCGGCCCCAGCATTTT
NA	NA	TRBV5-1	TRBJ1-2	CASSLRLAETYGYTF	TGCGCCAGCAGCCTGAGGTTGGCGGAGACCTATGGCTACACCTTC
many	NA	TRBV20-1	TRBJ2-1	CSARDRGTYNEQFF	TGCAGTGCTAGGGATAGGGGGACCTACAATGAGCAGTTCTTC
NA	NA	TRBV10-3	TRBJ1-1	CAISLTGEGAEAFF	TGTGCCATCAGCTTGACAGGTGAAGGGGCTGAAGCTTTCTTT